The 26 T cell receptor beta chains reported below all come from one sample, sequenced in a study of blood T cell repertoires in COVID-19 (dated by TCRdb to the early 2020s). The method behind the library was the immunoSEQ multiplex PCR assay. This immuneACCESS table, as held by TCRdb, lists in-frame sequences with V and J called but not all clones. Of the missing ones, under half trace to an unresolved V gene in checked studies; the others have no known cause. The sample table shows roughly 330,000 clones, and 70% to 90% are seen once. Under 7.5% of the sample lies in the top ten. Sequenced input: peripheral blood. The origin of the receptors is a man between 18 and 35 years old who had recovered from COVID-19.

CDR3 region: CAISTLAGVTHEQYF. The CDR3 DNA reads as TGTGCCATCAGTACCCTAGCGGGAGTGACCCACGAGCAGTACTTC. The chain couples TRBV10-3 to TRBJ2-7; TRBD2 matches at 10 bases. V lost 5 bases and J lost 5; bases outside the gene matches: 9. Germline CDR1 ENHRY, CDR2 SYGVKD. The CDR3 length is 15 residues.

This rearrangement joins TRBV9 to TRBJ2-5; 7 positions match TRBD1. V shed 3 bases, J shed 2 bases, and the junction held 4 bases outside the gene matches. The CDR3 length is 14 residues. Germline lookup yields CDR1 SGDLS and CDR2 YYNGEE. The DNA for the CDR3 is TGTGCCAGCAGCGCTGGGGGACAGCAAGAGACCCAGTACTTC. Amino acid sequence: CASSAGGQQETQYF.

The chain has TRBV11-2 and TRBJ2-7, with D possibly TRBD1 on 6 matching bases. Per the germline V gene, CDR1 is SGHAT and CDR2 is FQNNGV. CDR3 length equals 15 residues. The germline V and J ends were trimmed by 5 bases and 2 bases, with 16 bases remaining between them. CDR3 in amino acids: CASSPVTGPAYEQYF. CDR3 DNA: TGTGCCAGCAGCCCGGTAACAGGGCCCGCCTACGAGCAGTACTTC.

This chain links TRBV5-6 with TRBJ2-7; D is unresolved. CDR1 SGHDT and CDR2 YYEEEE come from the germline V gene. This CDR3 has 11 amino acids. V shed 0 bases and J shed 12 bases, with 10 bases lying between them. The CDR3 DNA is TGTGCCAGCAGCTTGGGGCAGGTCACGTACTTC. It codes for CASSLGQVTYF. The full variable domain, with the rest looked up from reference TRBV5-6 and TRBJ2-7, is DAGVTQSPTHLIKTRGQQVTLRCSPKSGHDTVSWYQQALGQGPQFIFQYYEEEERQRGNFPDRFSGHQFPNYSSELNVNALLLGDSALYLCASSLGQVTYFGPGTRLTVT.

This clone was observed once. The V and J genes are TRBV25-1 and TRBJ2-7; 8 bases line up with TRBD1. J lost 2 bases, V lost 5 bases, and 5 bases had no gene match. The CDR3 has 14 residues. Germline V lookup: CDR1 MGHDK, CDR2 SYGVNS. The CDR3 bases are TGTGCCAGCAGTCCCGGGACAGGCCCCTACGAGCAGTACTTC. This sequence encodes CASSPGTGPYEQYF.

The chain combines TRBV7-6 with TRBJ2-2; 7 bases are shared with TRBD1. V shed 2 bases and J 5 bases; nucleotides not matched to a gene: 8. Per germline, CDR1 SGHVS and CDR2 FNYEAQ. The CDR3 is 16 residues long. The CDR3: CASSLTDRVGTGELFF. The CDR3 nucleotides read TGTGCCAGCAGCTTAACCGACAGGGTGGGAACCGGGGAGCTGTTTTTT.

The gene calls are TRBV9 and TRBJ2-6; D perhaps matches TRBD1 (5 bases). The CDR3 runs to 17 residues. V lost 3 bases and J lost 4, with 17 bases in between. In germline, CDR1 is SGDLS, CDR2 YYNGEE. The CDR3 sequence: CASSDRQSPPGANVLTF. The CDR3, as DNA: TGTGCCAGCAGCGATCGACAGAGTCCTCCCGGGGCCAACGTCCTGACTTTC.

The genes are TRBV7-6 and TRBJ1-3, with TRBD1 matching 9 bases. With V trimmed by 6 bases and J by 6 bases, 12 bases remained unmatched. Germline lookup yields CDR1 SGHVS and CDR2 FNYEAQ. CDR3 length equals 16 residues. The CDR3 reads CASSYPGTGYENTIYF. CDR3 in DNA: TGTGCCAGCAGTTACCCCGGGACAGGGTATGAAAACACCATATATTTT.

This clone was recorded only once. The CDR3 is CASSLWGHEQYF. For the CDR3, the DNA is TGTGCCAGCAGTTTATGGGGGCATGAGCAGTACTTC. The chain is built from TRBV27 and TRBJ2-7; TRBD1 might be the D (6 bases). Trimming pared 1 base from V and 7 bases from J, leaving 8 bases between. The CDR3 consists of 12 residues. The germline gives CDR1 MNHEY, CDR2 SMNVEV (reference sequence).

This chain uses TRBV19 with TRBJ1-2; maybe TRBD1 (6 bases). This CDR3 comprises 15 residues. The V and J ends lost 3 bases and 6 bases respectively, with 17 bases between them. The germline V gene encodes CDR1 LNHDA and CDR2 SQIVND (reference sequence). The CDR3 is CASSMQGFQGDGYTF. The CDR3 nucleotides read TGTGCCAGTAGTATGCAGGGGTTCCAGGGCGATGGCTACACCTTC.

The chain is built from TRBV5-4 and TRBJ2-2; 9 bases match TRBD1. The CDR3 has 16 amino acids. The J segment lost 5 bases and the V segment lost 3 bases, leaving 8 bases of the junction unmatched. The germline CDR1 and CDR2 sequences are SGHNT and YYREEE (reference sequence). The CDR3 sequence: CASSSPGQGTTGELFF. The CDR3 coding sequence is TGTGCCAGCAGCTCACCGGGACAGGGCACGACCGGGGAGCTGTTTTTT.

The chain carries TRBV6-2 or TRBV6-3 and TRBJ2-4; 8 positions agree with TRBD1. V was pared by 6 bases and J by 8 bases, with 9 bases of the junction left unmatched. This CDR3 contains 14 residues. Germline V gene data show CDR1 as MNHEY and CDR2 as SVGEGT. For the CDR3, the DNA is TGTGCCAGCAGCACCCAGGGGGCGCCGGACATTCAGTACTTC. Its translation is CASSTQGAPDIQYF.

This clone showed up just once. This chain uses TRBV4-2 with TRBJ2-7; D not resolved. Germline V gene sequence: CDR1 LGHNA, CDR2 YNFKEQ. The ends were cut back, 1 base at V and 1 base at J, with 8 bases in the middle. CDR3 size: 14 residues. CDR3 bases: TGTGCCAGCAGCCAAGCCCCTTCTTCCTACGAGCAGTACTTC. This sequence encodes CASSQAPSSYEQYF.

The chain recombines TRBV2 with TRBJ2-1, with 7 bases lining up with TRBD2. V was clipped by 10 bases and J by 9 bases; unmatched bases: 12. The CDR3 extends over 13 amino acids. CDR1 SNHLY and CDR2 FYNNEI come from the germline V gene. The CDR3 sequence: CAIGEREVGEQFF. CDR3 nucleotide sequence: TGTGCCATCGGCGAGCGGGAAGTCGGTGAGCAGTTCTTC.

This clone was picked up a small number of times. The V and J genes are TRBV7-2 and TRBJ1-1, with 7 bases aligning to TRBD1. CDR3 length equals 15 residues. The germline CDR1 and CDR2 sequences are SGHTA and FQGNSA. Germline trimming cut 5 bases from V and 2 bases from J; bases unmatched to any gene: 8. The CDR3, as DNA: TGTGCCAGCAGCGCGAGAACAGGGGATAACACTGAAGCTTTCTTT. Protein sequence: CASSARTGDNTEAFF.

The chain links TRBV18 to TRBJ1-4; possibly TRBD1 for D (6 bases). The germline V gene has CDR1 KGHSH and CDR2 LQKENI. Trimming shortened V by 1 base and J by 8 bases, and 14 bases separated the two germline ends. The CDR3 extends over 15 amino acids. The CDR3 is CASSPQNYRAEKLFF. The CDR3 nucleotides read TGTGCCAGCTCACCACAAAACTACAGGGCGGAAAAACTGTTTTTT.

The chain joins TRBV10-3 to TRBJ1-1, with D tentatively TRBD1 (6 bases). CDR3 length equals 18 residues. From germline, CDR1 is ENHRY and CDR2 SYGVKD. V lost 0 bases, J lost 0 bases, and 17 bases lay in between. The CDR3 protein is CAISESLSLGAMNTEAFF. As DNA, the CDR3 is TGTGCCATCAGTGAGTCTTTGAGTCTGGGGGCGATGAACACTGAAGCTTTCTTT.

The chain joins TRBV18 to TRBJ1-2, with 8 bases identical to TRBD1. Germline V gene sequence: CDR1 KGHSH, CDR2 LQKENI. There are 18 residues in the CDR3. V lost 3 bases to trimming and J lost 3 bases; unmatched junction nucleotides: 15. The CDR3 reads CASSPGGQGPPGDYGYTF. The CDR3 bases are TGTGCCAGCTCACCGGGCGGACAGGGCCCCCCGGGGGACTATGGCTACACCTTC.

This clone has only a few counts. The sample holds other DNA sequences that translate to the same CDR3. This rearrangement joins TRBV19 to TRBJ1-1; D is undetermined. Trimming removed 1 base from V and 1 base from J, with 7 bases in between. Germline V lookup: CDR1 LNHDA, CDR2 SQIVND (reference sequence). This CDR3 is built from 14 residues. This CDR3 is CASSIGPGNTEAFF. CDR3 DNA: TGTGCCAGTAGTATAGGGCCAGGGAACACTGAAGCTTTCTTT.

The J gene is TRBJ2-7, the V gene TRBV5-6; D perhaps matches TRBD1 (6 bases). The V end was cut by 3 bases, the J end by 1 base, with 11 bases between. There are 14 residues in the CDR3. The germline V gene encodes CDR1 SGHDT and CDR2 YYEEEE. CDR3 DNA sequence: TGTGCCAGCAGCTCGAAGACAGGTTCCTACGAGCAGTACTTC. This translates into CASSSKTGSYEQYF.

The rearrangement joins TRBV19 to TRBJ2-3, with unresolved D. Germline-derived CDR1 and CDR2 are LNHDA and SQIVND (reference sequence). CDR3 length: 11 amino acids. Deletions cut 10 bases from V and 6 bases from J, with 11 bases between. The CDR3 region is CATEVGDTQYF. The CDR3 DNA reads TGTGCCACCGAGGTGGGTGATACGCAGTATTTT.

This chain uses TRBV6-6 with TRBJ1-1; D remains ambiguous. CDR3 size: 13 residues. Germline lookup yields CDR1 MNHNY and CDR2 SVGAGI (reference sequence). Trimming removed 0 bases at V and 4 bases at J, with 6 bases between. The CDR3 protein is CASSYSTGTEAFF. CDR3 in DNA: TGTGCCAGCAGTTACTCGACGGGCACTGAAGCTTTCTTT.

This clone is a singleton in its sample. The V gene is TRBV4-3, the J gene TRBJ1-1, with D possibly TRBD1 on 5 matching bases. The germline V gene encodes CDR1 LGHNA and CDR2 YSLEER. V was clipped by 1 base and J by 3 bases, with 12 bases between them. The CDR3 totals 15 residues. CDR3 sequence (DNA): TGCGCCAGCAGCCAAGGCACAGGTTGGGACACTGAAGCTTTCTTT. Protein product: CASSQGTGWDTEAFF.

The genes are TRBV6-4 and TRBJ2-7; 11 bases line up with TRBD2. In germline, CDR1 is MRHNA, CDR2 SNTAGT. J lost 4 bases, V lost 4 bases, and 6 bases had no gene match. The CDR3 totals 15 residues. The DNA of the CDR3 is TGTGCCAGCAGTGTATCTCCTAGCGGGGGGTACGAGCAGTACTTC. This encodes CASSVSPSGGYEQYF.

CDR3 loop: CASSPEVLATDTQYF. CDR3 DNA sequence: TGTGCCAGCAGCCCCGAGGTCCTAGCCACAGATACGCAGTATTTT. This chain connects TRBV4-2 to TRBJ2-3, with D tentatively TRBD2 (5 bases). The CDR3 loop spans 15 amino acids. Germline loops: CDR1 LGHNA, CDR2 YNFKEQ. Between the trimmed V and J ends, which lost 4 bases and 2 bases, there was a span of 13 bases.

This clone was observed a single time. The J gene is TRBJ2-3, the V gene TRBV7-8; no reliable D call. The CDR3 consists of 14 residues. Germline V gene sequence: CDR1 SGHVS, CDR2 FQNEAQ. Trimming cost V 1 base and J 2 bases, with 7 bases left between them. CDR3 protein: CASSLGPFTDTQYF. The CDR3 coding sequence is TGTGCCAGCAGCTTAGGGCCTTTCACAGATACGCAGTATTTT.